A single sample gave rise to the 8 T cell receptor beta chains below, sequenced in a study of blood T cell repertoires in COVID-19. This table comes from immunoSEQ multiplex PCR, and its TCRdb copy is limited to in-frame clones, with some not included. The repertoire holds around 200,000 clones, with around 80% as singletons. Sequenced sample: peripheral blood. The receptors were gathered from a man aged 50 to 59 with active or convalescent COVID-19.

The chain links TRBV19 to TRBJ1-3; no definite D call. Germline CDR1 is LNHDA and CDR2 is SQIVND (reference sequence). Trimming pared 7 bases from V and 0 bases from J, leaving 4 bases between. The length of the CDR3 is 12 residues. CDR3 nucleotide sequence: TGTGCCAGTATGGCCTCTGGAAACACCATATATTTT. Its translation is CASMASGNTIYF.

This clone was seen a handful of times. The chain links TRBV28 to TRBJ1-5; possibly TRBD1 for D (5 bases). From germline, CDR1 is MDHEN and CDR2 SYDVKM. This CDR3 region has 18 residues. Trimming stripped 1 base from V and 5 bases from J, with 21 bases between. The CDR3 spells CASSLSPALGGIDQPQHF. CDR3 sequence (DNA): TGTGCCAGCAGTTTATCACCAGCCTTGGGGGGGATCGATCAGCCCCAGCATTTT.

In this sample, this clone turned up a few times. The rearrangement links TRBV3-1 (or the pseudogene TRBV3-2) to TRBJ2-7, with unresolved D. The CDR3 contains 14 residues. V lost 1 base and J lost 5, with 12 bases in between. Germline V CDR1 and CDR2: LGHDT, YNNKEL (reference sequence). CDR3 DNA: TGTGCCAGCAGCCAAGTGCACAATCCCCACGAGCAGTACTTC. Protein sequence: CASSQVHNPHEQYF.

V is TRBV25-1 and J is TRBJ1-1; TRBD1 agrees at 8 bases. The germline V gene encodes CDR1 MGHDK and CDR2 SYGVNS. V gave up 4 bases and J gave up 0 bases; unmatched junction bases: 7. The CDR3 covers 16 residues. CDR3 coding DNA: TGTGCCAGCAGTGGAGGACAGGGCAGCATGAACACTGAAGCTTTCTTT. Amino acid sequence: CASSGGQGSMNTEAFF.

The chain couples TRBV7-2 to TRBJ2-7; 13 nucleotides line up with TRBD2. This CDR3 comprises 17 residues. Germline V gives CDR1 SGHTA, CDR2 FQGNSA. Trimming cost V 5 bases and J 4 bases; bases outside gene matches: 11. CDR3 nucleotides: TGTGCCAGCAGCCGCGCGGTACGGACTAGCGGGGGTTACGAGCAGTACTTC. This codes for CASSRAVRTSGGYEQYF.

The genes are TRBV2 and TRBJ1-2; D is unresolved. Between the trimmed V and J ends, which lost 10 bases and 6 bases, there was a span of 21 bases. Germline-derived CDR1 and CDR2 are SNHLY and FYNNEI. This CDR3 is 14 amino acids long. CDR3 residues: CANTKTGSWNGYTF. CDR3 nucleotides: TGTGCCAATACAAAAACGGGGTCATGGAATGGCTACACCTTC.

The chain links TRBV2 to TRBJ1-5, with D maybe TRBD1 (5 bases). The V end was cut by 7 bases, the J end by 7 bases, with 14 bases between. Germline CDR1 and CDR2: SNHLY and FYNNEI. The CDR3 is 13 residues long. CDR3 in amino acids: CASKGWEGQPQHF. CDR3 nucleotides: TGTGCCAGCAAGGGGTGGGAGGGACAGCCCCAGCATTTT.

The chain couples TRBV24-1 to TRBJ2-7; 14 nucleotides line up with TRBD2. Germline V CDR1 and CDR2: KGHDR, SFDVKD. The CDR3 runs to 22 residues. Trimming removed 7 bases from V and 0 bases from J; junction bases left unmatched: 22. Here the CDR3 DNA reads TGTGCCACCAGCAACCGGGACAGGACCGGGACTAGCGGGGGCCTTAGCTCCTACGAGCAGTACTTC. Its translation is CATSNRDRTGTSGGLSSYEQYF.